This TCR beta chain is from a study of blood T cell repertoires in COVID-19. This clone was observed once. The CDR3 totals 13 residues. CDR1 is LNHDA, CDR2 SQIVND, per germline (reference sequence). The V and J ends lost 3 bases and 9 bases, in that order; junction bases with no gene match: 5. Methods used by the authors: Amplification from reference gene primers served as the basis for estimated nucleated cell counts. The repertoire was sequenced with immunoSEQ multiplex PCR; TCRdb's copy has only in-frame clones and lacks some. V and J calls and clone size are those listed in that table; D and trimming were worked out from the DNA. The sample holds around 300,000 clones, approximately 85% seen once.

Material: peripheral blood. The chain combines TRBV19 with TRBJ2-4; 7 bases map to TRBD2. This receptor was identified in a woman between 70 and 85 years old with acute or convalescent COVID-19. CDR3 in amino acids: CASSIGGVGIQYF. The CDR3 coding sequence is TGTGCCAGTAGTATTGGGGGGGTTGGCATTCAGTACTTC.